One and the same sample provided the 8 T cell receptor beta chains below, sequenced in a study of monozygotic twins with inflammatory bowel disease. TCRdb re-called the 5' RACE reads; every CDR3 protein appears as one record, without DNA. The sample has under 150,000 distinct CDR3 sequences. The specimen was blood. The receptors here all came from a human donor with ulcerative colitis or Crohn's disease, or a healthy co-twin of an affected twin (not recorded which).

The chain carries TRBV20-1 and TRBJ1-2; without DNA, the TCRdb call of TRBD1 cannot be checked. This CDR3 contains 13 residues. Germline V gives CDR1 DFQATT, CDR2 SNEGSKA (reference sequence). The chain's CDR3 is CSASRQGDYGYTF.

The V and J genes are TRBV20-1 and TRBJ2-7; TCRdb lists TRBD1, though no DNA is available to test this call. The CDR3 has 13 residues. The germline gives CDR1 DFQATT, CDR2 SNEGSKA (reference sequence). The CDR3: CSAPRGPSYEQYF.

J is TRBJ1-2 and V is TRBV20-1; TCRdb's D gene call, TRBD1, goes unchecked for lack of DNA. From germline, CDR1 is DFQATT and CDR2 SNEGSKA (reference sequence). The length of the CDR3 is 12 residues. The CDR3 sequence: CSARANSPGYTF.

The chain couples TRBV9 to TRBJ1-1. The V gene's germline CDR1 is SGDLS and CDR2 YYNGEE. CDR3 length equals 14 residues. CDR3 in amino acids: CASSVTTENTEAFF.

V is TRBV5-1 and J is TRBJ1-1. Germline CDR1 SGHRS, CDR2 YFSETQ. The CDR3 loop spans 13 amino acids. The CDR3 sequence: CASRLKENTEAFF.

The chain links TRBV7-9 to TRBJ1-1. Per germline, CDR1 SEHNR and CDR2 FQNEAQ (reference sequence). The CDR3 sequence is 16 residues long. This CDR3 reads CASSLESKRPNTEAFF.

This sequence joins TRBV4-3 and TRBJ1-1; the TCRdb D gene call, TRBD1, has no DNA to confirm it. The CDR3 has 14 amino acids. Germline CDR1 reads LGHNA; CDR2 reads YSLEER. CDR3 in amino acids: CASSQTDRDTEAFF.

This CDR3 reads CASSSLLAGELFF. The genes are TRBV7-2 and TRBJ2-2. The CDR3 has 13 amino acids. The germline V gene has CDR1 SGHTA and CDR2 FQGNSA. Full variable domain (outside the CDR3, taken from reference TRBV7-2 and TRBJ2-2): GAGVSQSPSNKVTEKGKDVELRCDPISGHTALYWYRQSLGQGLEFLIYFQGNSAPDKSGLPSDRFSAERTGGSVSTLTIQRTQQEDSAVYLCASSSLLAGELFFGEGSRLTVL.